Presented here are 11 T cell receptor beta chains from one specimen sequenced in a study of blood T cells in healthy people across ages (dated by TCRdb to between 2015 and 2016). Library creation used 5' RACE. Sequencer: Illumina HiSeq 2500. The second PCR ran for roughly 7 to 12 cycles and used a J-beta primer mix along with a sample-barcoded 5' primer. The raw public reads went through TCRdb reprocessing: fastp at Q25, MiXCR clone calling, in-frame beta chains kept. Every entry covers one CDR3 protein and lists the most common genes and DNA from its rows. The sample table shows roughly 900,000 distinct CDR3 sequences, and around 46% are seen once. The top ten clonotypes cover 10% to 15% of the sample. The sample consisted of blood. All receptors derive from a man in his thirties or forties in good health.

This clonotype came up many times. This sequence joins TRBV20-1 and TRBJ1-5, with TRBD1 matching over 9 bases. The CDR3 loop spans 15 amino acids. V lost 6 bases, J lost 2 bases, and 8 bases stayed unmatched. Germline CDR1 and CDR2: DFQATT and SNEGSKA (reference sequence). The CDR3 DNA reads TGCAGTGCGGCCGGGACAGGGAGCGGCAATCAGCCCCAGCATTTT. Residues: CSAAGTGSGNQPQHF.

The gene calls are TRBV12-3 or TRBV12-4 and TRBJ1-5; D is unresolved. The CDR3 covers 14 residues. V was pared by 1 base and J by 6 bases, with 10 bases between. CDR3 nucleotide sequence: TGTGCCAGCAGTTTAGTGGGAAGGGTTCAGCCCCAGCATTTT. Translating it yields CASSLVGRVQPQHF.

In this sample, this clonotype turned up a few times. The chain carries TRBV27 and TRBJ1-1; D is uncertain. The CDR3 covers 14 residues. V dropped 6 bases and J dropped 4 bases, with 15 bases sitting between them. Germline-derived CDR1 and CDR2 are MNHEY and SMNVEV (reference sequence). The CDR3 here is CASRLGEWGTEAFF. CDR3 DNA: TGTGCCAGCAGGCTGGGCGAGTGGGGCACTGAAGCTTTCTTT.

This clonotype was observed a handful of times. The CDR3 region is CASSRYRGQVDTQYF. CDR3 bases: TGTGCCAGCAGCAGATACAGGGGGCAAGTAGATACGCAGTATTTT. The chain uses TRBV11-3 and TRBJ2-3; 9 bases align to TRBD1. CDR1 SGHNT and CDR2 YENEEA come from the germline V gene. The J segment lost 5 bases and the V segment lost 5 bases, leaving 8 bases of the junction unmatched. The CDR3 has 15 residues.

This sequence joins TRBV6-2 or TRBV6-3 and TRBJ2-6, with D unclear. The CDR3 has 15 residues. The germline V and J ends were trimmed by 2 bases and 2 bases, with 7 bases remaining between them. CDR1 MNHEY and CDR2 SVGEGT come from the germline V gene. The CDR3 loop is CASSYPGPGANVLTF. In DNA, the CDR3 is TGTGCCAGCAGTTACCCGGGCCCTGGGGCCAACGTCCTGACTTTC.

The chain carries TRBV6-1 and TRBJ1-6; D remains ambiguous. V shed 4 bases and J shed 3 bases, with 10 bases lying between them. Germline CDR1 reads MNHNS; CDR2 reads SASEGT. The CDR3 length is 15 residues. The CDR3 is CASSGGSLYNSPLHF. The CDR3 nucleotides are TGTGCCAGCAGTGGAGGGAGCCTCTATAATTCACCCCTCCACTTT.

The chain recombines TRBV20-1 with TRBJ1-5; 7 bases map to TRBD1. Germline V gene data show CDR1 as DFQATT and CDR2 as SNEGSKA (reference sequence). The CDR3 is made up of 14 amino acids. V shed 4 bases and J 0 bases; nucleotides not matched to a gene: 3. CDR3 loop: CSAKQGTSNQPQHF. DNA of the CDR3: TGCAGTGCTAAACAGGGGACTAGCAATCAGCCCCAGCATTTT.

The chain recombines TRBV5-1 with TRBJ2-7, with 11 bases matching TRBD1. Losses at the gene ends were 6 bases for V and 2 bases for J; bases not matched to a gene: 4. CDR1 is SGHRS and CDR2 is YFSETQ in the germline V gene. The CDR3 contains 14 residues. CDR3 nucleotide sequence: TGCGCCAGCAACACGGGACAGGGGGCCTACGAGCAGTACTTC. This gives the protein CASNTGQGAYEQYF.

The chain couples TRBV20-1 to TRBJ1-4, with D maybe TRBD1 (6 bases). V gave up 2 bases and J gave up 6 bases, with 10 bases separating them. The length of the CDR3 is 13 residues. CDR1 and CDR2 from the germline V gene are DFQATT and SNEGSKA (reference sequence). CDR3 DNA sequence: TGCAGTGCTAGAAGGGGGGAGGATGAAAAACTGTTTTTT. Encoded protein: CSARRGEDEKLFF.

The genes are TRBV20-1 and TRBJ2-5, with 8 bases lining up with TRBD1. The DNA end favors TRBJ2-7, so the J call may be wrong. The CDR3 has 16 residues. Per germline, CDR1 DFQATT and CDR2 SNEGSKA (reference sequence). The CDR3 sequence: CSAREPPGGGTYEQYF. CDR3 sequence (DNA): TGCAGTGCTAGAGAGCCGCCAGGGGGCGGCACTTACGAGCAGTACTTC.

V usage is TRBV4-1 and J usage is TRBJ2-7; D possibly corresponds to TRBD2 (5 bases). The CDR3 runs 16 residues. V lost 4 bases, J lost 0 bases, and 16 bases lay in between. The V gene's germline CDR1 is MGHRA and CDR2 YSYEKL. The CDR3 nucleotides are TGCGCCAGCAGCCCTTCCGAGGGTCACGTCTCCTACGAGCAGTACTTC. Protein: CASSPSEGHVSYEQYF.